A selection of T cell receptor beta chains follows, all from one sample in a study of T cell clonotyping in hematopoietic cell transplantation. Clones were read by immunoSEQ multiplex PCR, and TCRdb kept only the in-frame ones, dropping some. The table lists fewer than 70,000 clones, about 93% of them singletons, with around 1.6% in the top ten. The sequenced sample was peripheral blood mononuclear cells. Receptors were obtained from a man aged 45-60 years in good health. Some clones in this sample may be carry-over from other donors' samples. Both conserved end residues are part of each CDR3. D genes are given only for firm matches. The size field is filled for only some rows; it gives once, few, many or a size class.

D: NA; size: NA; J: TRBJ2-5; V: TRBV11-3; CDR3: CASSLGAGGETQYF; DNA: TGTGCCAGCAGCTTAGGGGCAGGTGGGGAGACCCAGTACTTC
D: NA; size: NA; J: TRBJ2-3; V: TRBV7-6; CDR3: CASSLAGFTDTQYF; DNA: TGTGCCAGCAGCTTAGCGGGGTTCACAGATACGCAGTATTTT
D: TRBD1; size: NA; J: TRBJ2-7; V: TRBV5-1; CDR3: CASNAPDRGTYEQYF; DNA: TGCGCCAGCAACGCCCCGGACAGGGGGACCTACGAGCAGTACTTC
D: TRBD1; size: NA; J: TRBJ2-1; V: TRBV6-5; CDR3: CASRRAGGSNEQFF; DNA: TGTGCCAGCAGACGAGCAGGGGGAAGCAATGAGCAGTTCTTC
D: NA; size: NA; J: TRBJ2-7; V: TRBV25-1; CDR3: CASSGLRLNEQYF; DNA: TGTGCCAGCAGTGGTCTCCGACTGAATGAGCAGTACTTC
D: TRBD1; size: NA; J: TRBJ1-1; V: TRBV28; CDR3: CASSLAGGTEAFF; DNA: TGTGCCAGCAGTTTAGCAGGGGGCACTGAAGCTTTCTTT
D: NA; size: NA; J: TRBJ1-4; V: TRBV19; CDR3: CASSARPLGKLFF; DNA: TGTGCCAGTAGTGCCCGCCCCCTGGGAAAACTGTTTTTT
D: NA; size: NA; J: TRBJ2-7; V: TRBV28; CDR3: CASVPSPGTGDYEQYF; DNA: TGTGCCAGCGTCCCCTCCCCCGGGACGGGGGACTACGAGCAGTACTTC
D: TRBD2; size: NA; J: TRBJ2-2; V: TRBV2; CDR3: CASSPSTSGATGELFF; DNA: TGTGCCAGCAGTCCCTCGACTAGCGGGGCCACCGGGGAGCTGTTTTTT
D: NA; size: NA; J: TRBJ1-3; V: TRBV9; CDR3: CASSVVPGAGNTIYF; DNA: TGTGCCAGCAGCGTAGTACCGGGAGCTGGAAACACCATATATTTT
D: NA; size: few; J: TRBJ1-4; V: TRBV7-9; CDR3: CASSLGFRGTNEKLFF; DNA: TGTGCCAGCAGCTTAGGGTTCCGGGGAACTAATGAAAAACTGTTTTTT
D: NA; size: NA; J: TRBJ1-5; V: TRBV6-6; CDR3: CASSTTGQPQHF; DNA: TGTGCCAGCAGCACCACAGGTCAGCCCCAGCATTTT
D: TRBD1; size: NA; J: TRBJ1-3; V: TRBV9; CDR3: CASTPDRVSGNTIYF; DNA: TGTGCCAGCACTCCAGACAGGGTCTCTGGAAACACCATATATTTT
D: TRBD2; size: NA; J: TRBJ2-7; V: TRBV4-1; CDR3: CASSQTSGFTYEQYF; DNA: TGCGCCAGCAGCCAGACTAGCGGATTTACCTACGAGCAGTACTTC
D: TRBD2; size: once; J: TRBJ2-7; V: TRBV4-1; CDR3: CASSQDSGGGSYEQYF; DNA: TGCGCCAGCAGCCAAGATTCGGGGGGGGGATCCTACGAGCAGTACTTC
D: TRBD2; size: NA; J: TRBJ2-1; V: TRBV9; CDR3: CASSTSGGRIYNEQFF; DNA: TGTGCCAGCAGCACCAGCGGGGGGCGAATCTACAATGAGCAGTTCTTC
D: TRBD2; size: NA; J: TRBJ2-1; V: TRBV27; CDR3: CASSFRGLGDNEQFF; DNA: TGTGCCAGCAGTTTTAGGGGACTAGGAGACAATGAGCAGTTCTTC
D: NA; size: NA; J: TRBJ1-1; V: TRBV10-3; CDR3: CAISDRGSGMNTEAFF; DNA: TGTGCCATCAGTGACAGGGGCTCGGGAATGAACACTGAAGCTTTCTTT
D: TRBD1; size: few; J: TRBJ1-1; V: TRBV27; CDR3: CASRDRQGNTEAFF; DNA: TGTGCCAGCAGAGACCGACAGGGAAACACTGAAGCTTTCTTT
D: NA; size: NA; J: TRBJ2-1; V: TRBV30; CDR3: CACNQGIIYNEQFF; DNA: TGTGCCTGCAATCAGGGGATAATCTACAATGAGCAGTTCTTC
D: TRBD1; size: NA; J: TRBJ2-7; V: TRBV15; CDR3: CATSRDRDRVYEQYF; DNA: TGTGCCACCAGCAGAGATCGAGACAGGGTCTACGAGCAGTACTTC
D: NA; size: once; J: TRBJ1-3; V: TRBV6-5; CDR3: CASSYSVTGNTIYF; DNA: TGTGCCAGCAGTTACTCAGTTACTGGAAACACCATATATTTT
D: NA; size: NA; J: TRBJ1-4; V: TRBV11-1; CDR3: CASSPRTAGSTNEKLFF; DNA: TGTGCCAGCAGCCCACGGACGGCCGGCTCAACTAATGAAAAACTGTTTTTT